The 27 T cell receptor beta chains below all came from one sample that was sequenced in a study of blood T cell repertoires in COVID-19. Sequenced by immunoSEQ multiplex PCR; TCRdb stores in-frame clones only, minus some. The sample shows around 170,000 clones, roughly 80% of them seen only once. What was sequenced was peripheral blood. Receptors originate from a man younger than 45 with active or convalescent COVID-19.

The genes are TRBV7-2 and TRBJ2-5; D remains unclear. The CDR3 contains 14 residues. V lost 5 bases and J 2 bases, leaving 12 bases between the germline ends. CDR1 is SGHTA, CDR2 FQGNSA, per germline. CDR3 amino acids: CASSPGVVQETQYF. The DNA for the CDR3 is TGTGCCAGCAGCCCCGGAGTAGTGCAAGAGACCCAGTACTTC.

The J gene is TRBJ2-1, the V gene TRBV4-3, with TRBD2 as a possible D gene (5 bases). V was cut by 2 bases and J by 9 bases, with 14 bases left in between. This CDR3 region has 14 residues. The germline V gene encodes CDR1 LGHNA and CDR2 YSLEER. The CDR3 DNA reads as TGCGCCAGCAGCCAAAGAGGGCCGGGGAGTGAGCAGTTCTTC. It specifies CASSQRGPGSEQFF.

In its sample, this clone was seen a few times. The genes are TRBV27 and TRBJ1-1, with 8 nucleotides matching TRBD1. Germline assignment: CDR1 MNHEY and CDR2 SMNVEV (reference sequence). The CDR3 is 15 amino acids. The V gene end was trimmed by 3 bases and the J gene end by 1 base; junction bases not matched to a gene: 4. The CDR3 loop is CASSLQGARNTEAFF. DNA of the CDR3: TGTGCCAGCAGTTTGCAGGGGGCAAGGAACACTGAAGCTTTCTTT.

The chain uses TRBV14 and TRBJ1-6, with D unclear. This CDR3 region has 14 residues. V was trimmed by 0 bases and J by 8 bases, leaving 8 bases between them. Per the germline V gene, CDR1 is SGHDN and CDR2 is FVKESK. CDR3 sequence: CASSQDMAYSPLHF. In DNA form, the CDR3 reads TGTGCCAGCAGCCAAGATATGGCCTATTCACCCCTCCACTTT.

The chain carries TRBV5-1 and TRBJ2-5; 7 bases line up with TRBD1. CDR1 SGHRS and CDR2 YFSETQ come from the germline V gene. This CDR3 is 16 amino acids long. V shed 7 bases, J shed 5 bases, and the junction held 17 bases outside the gene matches. The DNA for the CDR3 is TGCGCCAGCGTTAACAGGGGAAGTTTTTTGGGCGAGACCCAGTACTTC. Translating gives CASVNRGSFLGETQYF.

The chain combines TRBV7-9 with TRBJ1-5; D is ambiguous. Germline CDR1 and CDR2: SEHNR and FQNEAQ (reference sequence). The CDR3 loop spans 19 amino acids. Trimming left V 4 bases short and J 0 bases short, with 22 bases between. The CDR3 spells CASSSLWVRWRSSNQPQHF. The CDR3 nucleotides are TGTGCCAGCAGCTCGCTGTGGGTCAGGTGGCGAAGTAGCAATCAGCCCCAGCATTTT.

The chain combines TRBV3-1 (or the pseudogene TRBV3-2) with TRBJ2-5; no clear D. The CDR3 totals 15 residues. Trimming removed 1 base from V and 2 bases from J, with 11 bases in between. Germline loops: CDR1 LGHDT, CDR2 YNNKEL (reference sequence). DNA for the CDR3: TGTGCCAGCAGCCAAGGGATTACAGAGCAAGAGACCCAGTACTTC. This codes for CASSQGITEQETQYF.

The chain has TRBV20-1 and TRBJ2-3; D not resolved. Germline V gene lookup returns CDR1 DFQATT and CDR2 SNEGSKA (reference sequence). This CDR3 spans 15 amino acids. The V gene lost 3 bases and the J gene lost 4 bases, with 17 bases spanning the gap. CDR3 region: CSASHAILIPDTQYF. CDR3 DNA: TGCAGTGCTAGTCACGCGATATTGATCCCAGATACGCAGTATTTT.

The chain recombines TRBV5-1 with TRBJ1-2; 10 positions match TRBD1. The trim removed 4 bases at V and 3 bases at J, leaving 15 bases unmatched. The CDR3 runs 18 residues. In germline, CDR1 is SGHRS, CDR2 YFSETQ. The CDR3 loop reads CASSPAPGQGRGDYGYTF. In DNA, the CDR3 is TGCGCCAGCAGCCCGGCCCCGGGACAGGGGAGAGGGGACTATGGCTACACCTTC.

The V gene is TRBV7-2, the J gene TRBJ2-7; possibly TRBD2 for D (5 bases). V gave up 0 bases and J gave up 3 bases, with 15 bases separating them. Germline V gene data show CDR1 as SGHTA and CDR2 as FQGNSA. CDR3 length: 16 residues. The CDR3 is CASSLAWSGSDYEQYF. Written as DNA, the CDR3 is TGTGCCAGCAGCTTAGCCTGGTCGGGTAGCGACTACGAGCAGTACTTC.

The V and J genes are TRBV6-7 and TRBJ1-1; no firm D call. TRBV6-7 is an open reading frame whose function is uncertain. The CDR3 runs 16 residues. V was trimmed by 0 bases and J by 4 bases, leaving 15 bases between them. CDR3 loop: CASSYSPAGNRTEAFF. The CDR3 nucleotides read TGTGCCAGCAGTTACTCCCCCGCGGGGAATCGCACTGAAGCTTTCTTT.

This sequence joins TRBV2 and TRBJ2-7, with D maybe TRBD1 (6 bases). Trimming left V 5 bases short and J 3 bases short, with 8 bases between. This CDR3 region has 12 residues. Germline-derived CDR1 and CDR2 are SNHLY and FYNNEI. The CDR3 nucleotides are TGTGCCAGCAGTATACAGGGCTACGAGCAGTACGTC. It translates to CASSIQGYEQYV.

This clone was counted a single time. J is TRBJ1-5 and V is TRBV10-3; 8 bases are shared with TRBD1. The CDR3 runs to 17 residues. CDR1 and CDR2 (germline): ENHRY, SYGVKD. V trimming: 0 bases; J trimming: 7 bases; junction bases outside the gene matches: 11. CDR3 coding DNA: TGTGCCATCAGTGAGTCGACAGGGGCCCTATCGACACAGCCCCAGCATTTT. This translates into CAISESTGALSTQPQHF.

V gene TRBV28 combines with J gene TRBJ1-1; possibly TRBD1 for D (5 bases). V was cut by 2 bases and J by 3 bases, with 19 bases left in between. CDR3 length: 17 residues. The germline gives CDR1 MDHEN, CDR2 SYDVKM. CDR3: CASSLKGRELSDTEAFF. CDR3 nucleotide sequence: TGTGCCAGCAGTTTAAAGGGGCGCGAATTGTCGGACACTGAAGCTTTCTTT.

This chain connects TRBV4-3 to TRBJ1-2; D possibly corresponds to TRBD1 (5 bases). V lost 4 bases to trimming and J lost 0 bases, with 12 bases between them. The CDR3 extends over 15 amino acids. CDR1 is LGHNA, CDR2 YSLEER, per germline. Here the CDR3 reads CASSPGGRTNYGYTF. The CDR3, as DNA: TGCGCCAGCAGCCCCGGGGGGAGGACTAACTATGGCTACACCTTC.

This CDR3 reads CASSPQDRAGANVLTF. The CDR3 DNA reads TGTGCCAGCTCACCCCAAGACAGGGCAGGGGCCAACGTCCTGACTTTC. The V gene is TRBV18, the J gene TRBJ2-6, with 7 bases lining up with TRBD1. Trimming removed 3 bases from V and 4 bases from J; junction bases left unmatched: 6. CDR1 is KGHSH, CDR2 LQKENI, per germline. CDR3 length equals 16 residues. Together with reference TRBV18 and TRBJ2-6, the CDR3 gives the full variable domain: NAGVMQNPRHLVRRRGQEARLRCSPMKGHSHVYWYRQLPEEGLKFMVYLQKENIIDESGMPKERFSAEFPKEGPSILRIQQVVRGDSAAYFCASSPQDRAGANVLTFGAGSRLTVL.

V is TRBV4-2 and J is TRBJ1-2, with TRBD1 as a possible D gene (5 bases). This CDR3 has 14 residues. The germline V and J ends were trimmed by 4 bases and 7 bases, with 16 bases remaining between them. Germline V lookup: CDR1 LGHNA, CDR2 YNFKEQ. The chain's CDR3 is CASSPEGLIFGYTF. The DNA for the CDR3 is TGTGCCAGCAGCCCGGAGGGACTGATCTTTGGCTACACCTTC.

The chain couples TRBV14 to TRBJ2-4; the match to TRBD1 covers 7 bases. This CDR3 contains 16 residues. V shed 4 bases and J 10 bases; nucleotides not matched to a gene: 16. Germline-derived CDR1 and CDR2 are SGHDN and FVKESK. CDR3 residues: CASSPGQFLDPRIQYF. CDR3 in DNA: TGTGCCAGCAGCCCGGGACAGTTTTTGGACCCACGGATTCAGTACTTC.

This chain uses TRBV2 with TRBJ2-1; perhaps TRBD2 as D (5 bases). The V end lost 2 bases, the J end lost 8 bases, and 16 bases lay between the germline ends. The germline V gene encodes CDR1 SNHLY and CDR2 FYNNEI. The CDR3 contains 15 residues. The CDR3 sequence is CASSELRAPGDEQFF. The CDR3, as DNA: TGTGCCAGCAGTGAACTTAGGGCCCCCGGGGATGAGCAGTTCTTC.

This rearrangement joins TRBV6-5 to TRBJ2-5; 11 nucleotides match TRBD2. The CDR3 contains 15 residues. The junction had 8 bases not matched to a gene; V was cut back by 5 bases and J by 6 bases. Germline values: CDR1 MNHEY, CDR2 SVGAGI. This chain's CDR3 is CASSRGLAGGKTQYF. In DNA, the CDR3 is TGTGCCAGCAGTAGGGGGCTAGCGGGGGGAAAGACCCAGTACTTC.

V is TRBV11-2 and J is TRBJ2-3; no definite D call. V dropped 1 base and J dropped 4 bases, with 6 bases sitting between them. Germline V gene data show CDR1 as SGHAT and CDR2 as FQNNGV. The length of the CDR3 is 13 residues. The CDR3 DNA reads as TGTGCCAGCAGCTTAGGAACAGCAGATACGCAGTATTTT. Protein: CASSLGTADTQYF.

This clone was detected a few times. V is TRBV7-2 and J is TRBJ1-4; 9 bases map to TRBD1. The germline CDR1 and CDR2 sequences are SGHTA and FQGNSA. The CDR3 loop spans 15 amino acids. V was clipped by 5 bases and J by 8 bases; unmatched bases: 9. CDR3 in amino acids: CASSLQQGAGEKLFF. As DNA, the CDR3 is TGTGCCAGCAGCCTACAACAGGGGGCAGGGGAAAAACTGTTTTTT.

The chain is built from TRBV5-1 and TRBJ2-3, with a weak D call TRBD1 (6 bases). V lost 5 bases, J lost 4 bases, and 11 bases lay in between. In germline, CDR1 is SGHRS, CDR2 YFSETQ. The CDR3 runs 13 residues. The CDR3 nucleotides read TGCGCCAGCAGTTTTAGGACAGCAGATACGCAGTATTTT. This sequence encodes CASSFRTADTQYF.

This clone was observed a few times. This sequence joins TRBV7-2 and TRBJ1-2; D call uncertain. CDR3 length: 12 amino acids. Germline V lookup: CDR1 SGHTA, CDR2 FQGNSA. V was clipped by 5 bases and J by 8 bases, with 12 bases between them. The CDR3 loop is CASSPTSKGYTF. In DNA, the CDR3 is TGTGCCAGCAGCCCTACCTCAAAAGGCTACACCTTC.

CDR3 in amino acids: CASSLEPGLAGGPSYEQYF. As DNA, the CDR3 is TGTGCCAGCAGCTTAGAGCCCGGACTAGCGGGAGGACCCTCCTACGAGCAGTACTTC. The genes are TRBV11-3 and TRBJ2-7; 14 bases line up with TRBD2. The V and J ends lost 0 bases and 0 bases, in that order; junction bases with no gene match: 7. Germline assignment: CDR1 SGHNT and CDR2 YENEEA. The CDR3 covers 19 residues.

This clone was found once. The V and J genes are TRBV29-1 and TRBJ1-1; 10 positions agree with TRBD1. This CDR3 contains 12 residues. J lost 8 bases, V lost 4 bases, and 4 bases had no gene match. The germline gives CDR1 SQVTM, CDR2 ANQGSEA. In DNA, the CDR3 is TGCAGCGTTGGCCGGGACAGGGGAGAAGCTTTCTTT. It translates to CSVGRDRGEAFF.

The V and J genes are TRBV5-1 and TRBJ2-3; 8 nucleotides line up with TRBD2. V gave up 0 bases and J gave up 4 bases; unmatched junction bases: 7. The CDR3 runs 16 residues. The germline V gene encodes CDR1 SGHRS and CDR2 YFSETQ. The CDR3 spells CASSLAPAGVADTQYF. CDR3 in DNA: TGCGCCAGCAGCTTGGCCCCAGCGGGGGTTGCAGATACGCAGTATTTT.